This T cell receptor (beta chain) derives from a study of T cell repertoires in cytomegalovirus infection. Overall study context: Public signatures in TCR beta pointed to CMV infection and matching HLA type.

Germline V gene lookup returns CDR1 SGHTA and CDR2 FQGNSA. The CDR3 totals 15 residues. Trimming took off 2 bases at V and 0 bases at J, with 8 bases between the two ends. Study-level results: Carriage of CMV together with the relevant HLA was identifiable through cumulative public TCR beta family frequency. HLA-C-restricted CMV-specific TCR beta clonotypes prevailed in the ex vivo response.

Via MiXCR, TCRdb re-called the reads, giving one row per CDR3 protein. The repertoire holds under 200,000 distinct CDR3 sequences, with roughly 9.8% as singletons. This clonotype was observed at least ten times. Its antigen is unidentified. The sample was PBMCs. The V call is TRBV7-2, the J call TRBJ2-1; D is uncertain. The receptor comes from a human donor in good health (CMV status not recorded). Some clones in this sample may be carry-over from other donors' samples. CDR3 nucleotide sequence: TGTGCCAGCAGCTTATTCCAGAGCTCCTACAATGAGCAGTTCTTC. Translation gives CASSLFQSSYNEQFF.